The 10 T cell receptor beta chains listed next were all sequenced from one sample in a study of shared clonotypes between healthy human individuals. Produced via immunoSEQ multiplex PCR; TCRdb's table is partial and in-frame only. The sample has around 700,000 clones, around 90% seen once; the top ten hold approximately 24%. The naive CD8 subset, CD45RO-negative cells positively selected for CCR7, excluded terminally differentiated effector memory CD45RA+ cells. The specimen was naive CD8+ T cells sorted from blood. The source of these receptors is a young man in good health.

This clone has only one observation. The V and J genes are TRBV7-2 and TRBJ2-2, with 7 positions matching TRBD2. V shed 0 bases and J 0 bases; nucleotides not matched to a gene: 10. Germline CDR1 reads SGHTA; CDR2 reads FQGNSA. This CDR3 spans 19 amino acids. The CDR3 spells CASSLAGGPSSPNTGELFF. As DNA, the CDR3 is TGTGCCAGCAGCTTAGCGGGAGGGCCCTCCTCTCCGAACACCGGGGAGCTGTTTTTT.

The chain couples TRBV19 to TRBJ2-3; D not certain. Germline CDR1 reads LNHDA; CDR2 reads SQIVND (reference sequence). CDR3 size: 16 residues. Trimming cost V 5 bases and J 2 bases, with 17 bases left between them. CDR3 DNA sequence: TGTGCCAGTAGTCTCCAAGTCAGAGAGACCACAGATACGCAGTATTTT. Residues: CASSLQVRETTDTQYF.

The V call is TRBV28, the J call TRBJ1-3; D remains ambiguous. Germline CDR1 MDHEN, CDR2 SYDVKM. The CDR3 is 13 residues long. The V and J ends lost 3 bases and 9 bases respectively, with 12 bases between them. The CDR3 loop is CASSLTPRGTIYF. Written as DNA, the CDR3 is TGTGCCAGCAGTTTGACACCCCGAGGCACCATATATTTT.

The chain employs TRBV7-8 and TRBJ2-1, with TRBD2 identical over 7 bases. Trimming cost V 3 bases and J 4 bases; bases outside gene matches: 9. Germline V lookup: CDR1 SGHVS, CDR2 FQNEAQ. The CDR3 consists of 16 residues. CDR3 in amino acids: CASSLAGRGYYNEQFF. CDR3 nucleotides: TGTGCCAGCAGCTTGGCAGGGAGGGGCTATTACAATGAGCAGTTCTTC.

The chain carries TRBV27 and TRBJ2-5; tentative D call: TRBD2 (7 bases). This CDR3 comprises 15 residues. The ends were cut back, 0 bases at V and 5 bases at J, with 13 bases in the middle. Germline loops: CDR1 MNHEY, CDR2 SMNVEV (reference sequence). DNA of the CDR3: TGTGCCAGCAGTTTATCGGCGGGGGCCAGGGAGACCCAGTACTTC. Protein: CASSLSAGARETQYF.

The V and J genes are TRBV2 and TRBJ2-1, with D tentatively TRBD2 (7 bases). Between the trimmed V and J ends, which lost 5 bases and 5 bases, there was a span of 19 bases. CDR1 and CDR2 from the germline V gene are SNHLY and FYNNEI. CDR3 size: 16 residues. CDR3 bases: TGTGCCAGCAGTTCAAGCGAGGGAGGGGGGGACAATGAGCAGTTCTTC. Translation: CASSSSEGGGDNEQFF.

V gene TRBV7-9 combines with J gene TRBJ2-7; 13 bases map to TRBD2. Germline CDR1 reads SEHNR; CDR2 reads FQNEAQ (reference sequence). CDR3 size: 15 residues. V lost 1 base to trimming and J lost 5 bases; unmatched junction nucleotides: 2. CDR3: CASSLGTSGRDEQYF. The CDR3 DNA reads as TGTGCCAGCAGCTTAGGGACTAGCGGGAGAGACGAGCAGTACTTC.

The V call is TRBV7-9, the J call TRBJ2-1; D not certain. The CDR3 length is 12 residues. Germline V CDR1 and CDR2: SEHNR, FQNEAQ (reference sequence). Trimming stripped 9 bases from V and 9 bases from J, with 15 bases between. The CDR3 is CASFTPPTEQFF. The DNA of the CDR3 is TGTGCCAGTTTCACGCCCCCCACTGAGCAGTTCTTC.

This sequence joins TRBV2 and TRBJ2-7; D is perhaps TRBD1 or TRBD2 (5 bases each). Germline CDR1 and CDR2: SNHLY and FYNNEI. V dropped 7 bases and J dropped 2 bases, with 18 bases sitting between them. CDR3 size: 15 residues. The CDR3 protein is CASKEWGTETYEQYF. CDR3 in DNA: TGTGCCAGCAAGGAATGGGGGACGGAAACCTACGAGCAGTACTTC.

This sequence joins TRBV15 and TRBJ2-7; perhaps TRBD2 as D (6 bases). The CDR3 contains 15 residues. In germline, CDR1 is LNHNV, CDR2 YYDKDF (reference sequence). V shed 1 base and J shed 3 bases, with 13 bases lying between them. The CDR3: CATSRAPGLIYEQYF. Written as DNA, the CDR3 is TGTGCCACCAGCAGAGCCCCGGGACTTATCTACGAGCAGTACTTC.